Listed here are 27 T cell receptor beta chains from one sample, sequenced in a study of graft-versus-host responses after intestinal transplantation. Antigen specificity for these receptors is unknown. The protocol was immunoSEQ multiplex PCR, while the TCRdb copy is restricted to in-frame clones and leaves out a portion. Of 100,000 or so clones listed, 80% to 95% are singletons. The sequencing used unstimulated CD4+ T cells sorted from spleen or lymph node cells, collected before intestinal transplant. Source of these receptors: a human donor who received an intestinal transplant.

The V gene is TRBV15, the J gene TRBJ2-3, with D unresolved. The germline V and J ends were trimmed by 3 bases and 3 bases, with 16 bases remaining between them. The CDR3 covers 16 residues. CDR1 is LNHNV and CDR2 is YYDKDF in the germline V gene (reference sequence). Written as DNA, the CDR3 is TGTGCCACCAGCAGTAGACAACTCCTACGGACAGATACGCAGTATTTT. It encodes CATSSRQLLRTDTQYF. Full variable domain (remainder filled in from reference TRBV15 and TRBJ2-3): DAMVIQNPRYQVTQFGKPVTLSCSQTLNHNVMYWYQQKSSQAPKLLFHYYDKDFNNEADTPDNFQSRRPNTSFCFLDIRSPGLGDTAMYLCATSSRQLLRTDTQYFGPGTRLTVL.

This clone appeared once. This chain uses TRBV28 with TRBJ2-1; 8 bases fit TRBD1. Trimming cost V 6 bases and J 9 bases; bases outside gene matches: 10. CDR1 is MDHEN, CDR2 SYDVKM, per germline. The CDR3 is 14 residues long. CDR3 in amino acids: CASRPPQGASEQFF. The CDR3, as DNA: TGTGCCAGCAGGCCGCCCCAGGGGGCGAGTGAGCAGTTCTTC.

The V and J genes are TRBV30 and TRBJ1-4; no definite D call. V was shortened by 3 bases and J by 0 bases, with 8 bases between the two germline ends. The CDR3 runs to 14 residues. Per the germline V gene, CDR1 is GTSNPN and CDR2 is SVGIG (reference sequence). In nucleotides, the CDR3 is TGTGCCTGGAGGACGGGAGCAACTAATGAAAAACTGTTTTTT. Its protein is CAWRTGATNEKLFF.

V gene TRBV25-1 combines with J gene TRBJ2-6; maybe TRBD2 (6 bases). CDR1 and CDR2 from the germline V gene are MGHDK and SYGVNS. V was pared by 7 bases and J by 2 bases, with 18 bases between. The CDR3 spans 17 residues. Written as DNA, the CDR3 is TGTGCCAGCATGAAGGCGGGGTCAGGCACTGGGGCCAACGTCCTGACTTTC. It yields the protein CASMKAGSGTGANVLTF.

The CDR3 loop reads CASSGAGRDEQFF. For the CDR3, the DNA is TGCGCCAGCAGCGGGGCCGGGAGGGATGAGCAGTTCTTC. The chain is built from TRBV5-1 and TRBJ2-1, with 8 bases identical to TRBD2. The CDR3 length is 13 residues. The V gene's germline CDR1 is SGHRS and CDR2 YFSETQ. The junction had 5 bases not matched to a gene; V was cut back by 4 bases and J by 8 bases.

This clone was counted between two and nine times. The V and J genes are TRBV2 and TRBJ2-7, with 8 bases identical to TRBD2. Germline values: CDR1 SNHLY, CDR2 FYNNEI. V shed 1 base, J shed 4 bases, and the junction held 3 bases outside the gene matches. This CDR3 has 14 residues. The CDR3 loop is CASSEGTSIYEQYF. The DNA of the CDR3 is TGTGCCAGCAGTGAAGGGACTAGCATTTACGAGCAGTACTTC.

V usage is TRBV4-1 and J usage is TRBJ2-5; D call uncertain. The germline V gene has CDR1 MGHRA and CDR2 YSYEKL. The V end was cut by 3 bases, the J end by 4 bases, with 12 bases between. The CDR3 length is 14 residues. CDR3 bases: TGCGCCAGCAGCCAGTTCTCTAATTCAGAGACCCAGTACTTC. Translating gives CASSQFSNSETQYF.

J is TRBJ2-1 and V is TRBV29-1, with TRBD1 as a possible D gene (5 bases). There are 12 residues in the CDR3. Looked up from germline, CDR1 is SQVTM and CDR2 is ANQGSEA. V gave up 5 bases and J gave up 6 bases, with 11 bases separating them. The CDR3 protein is CSVRRQLNEQFF. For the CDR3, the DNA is TGCAGCGTTCGACGACAGCTCAATGAGCAGTTCTTC.

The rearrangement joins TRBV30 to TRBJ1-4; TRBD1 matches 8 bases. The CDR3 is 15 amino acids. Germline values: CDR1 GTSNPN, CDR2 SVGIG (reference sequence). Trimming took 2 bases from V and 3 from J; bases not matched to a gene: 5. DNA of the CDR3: TGTGCCTGGAGTCAGGGGGCGCCTCCTAATGAAAAACTGTTTTTT. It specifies CAWSQGAPPNEKLFF. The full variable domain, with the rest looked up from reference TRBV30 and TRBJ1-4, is SQTIHQWPATLVQPVGSPLSLECTVEGTSNPNLYWYRQAAGRGLQLLFYSVGIGQISSEVPQNLSASRPQDRQFILSSKKLLLSDSGFYLCAWSQGAPPNEKLFFGSGTQLSVL.

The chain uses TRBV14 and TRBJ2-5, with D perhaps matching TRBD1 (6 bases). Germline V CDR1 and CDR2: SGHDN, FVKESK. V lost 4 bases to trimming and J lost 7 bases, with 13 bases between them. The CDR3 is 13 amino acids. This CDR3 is CASSLRTGLTQYF. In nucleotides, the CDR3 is TGTGCCAGCAGCCTGAGAACAGGGCTGACCCAGTACTTC. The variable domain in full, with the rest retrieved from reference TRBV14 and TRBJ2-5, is EAGVTQFPSHSVIEKGQTVTLRCDPISGHDNLYWYRRVMGKEIKFLLHFVKESKQDESGMPNNRFLAERTGGTYSTLKVQPAELEDSGVYFCASSLRTGLTQYFGPGTRLLVL.

The CDR3 loop reads CASSVDRYEQYF. The DNA for the CDR3 is TGTGCCAGCAGCGTAGATAGATACGAGCAGTACTTC. The chain carries TRBV6-5 and TRBJ2-7; D ambiguous. Per germline, CDR1 MNHEY and CDR2 SVGAGI. The CDR3 loop spans 12 amino acids. With 6 bases removed from V and 4 bases from J, the gap between germline ends came to 10 bases.

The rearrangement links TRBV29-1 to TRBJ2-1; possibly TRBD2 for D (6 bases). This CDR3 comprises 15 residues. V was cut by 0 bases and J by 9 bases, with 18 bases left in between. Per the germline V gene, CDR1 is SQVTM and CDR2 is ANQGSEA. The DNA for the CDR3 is TGCAGCGTTGAAGATCGAGGACTCAGGAGGGGTGAGCAGTTCTTC. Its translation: CSVEDRGLRRGEQFF.

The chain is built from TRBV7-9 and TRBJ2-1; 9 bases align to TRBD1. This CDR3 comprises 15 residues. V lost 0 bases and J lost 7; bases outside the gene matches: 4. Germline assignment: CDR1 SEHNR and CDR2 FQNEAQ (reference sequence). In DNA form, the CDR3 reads TGTGCCAGCAGCTTAGCGGGAGGGACAGGGAATGAGCAGTTCTTC. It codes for CASSLAGGTGNEQFF.

CDR3 DNA: TGCGCCAGCAGCTTGATCGTCGGGACTACCGGGGAGCTGTTTTTT. The encoded protein is CASSLIVGTTGELFF. V gene TRBV5-1 combines with J gene TRBJ2-2; tentative D call: TRBD2 (6 bases). V gave up 1 base and J gave up 5 bases, with 12 bases separating them. This CDR3 contains 15 residues. From germline, CDR1 is SGHRS and CDR2 YFSETQ.

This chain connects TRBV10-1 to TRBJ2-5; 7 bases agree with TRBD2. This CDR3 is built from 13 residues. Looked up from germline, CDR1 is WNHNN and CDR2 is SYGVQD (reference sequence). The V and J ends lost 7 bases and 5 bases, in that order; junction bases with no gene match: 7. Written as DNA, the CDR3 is TGCGCCAGCAATGGACTAGTTGGGGAGACCCAGTACTTC. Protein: CASNGLVGETQYF.

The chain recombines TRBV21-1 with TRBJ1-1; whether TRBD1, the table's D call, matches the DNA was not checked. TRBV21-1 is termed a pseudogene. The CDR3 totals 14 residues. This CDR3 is CASRGGGRRTEAFF. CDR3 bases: TGTGCCAGCAGAGGAGGGGGCAGGAGGACTGAAGCTTTCTTT.

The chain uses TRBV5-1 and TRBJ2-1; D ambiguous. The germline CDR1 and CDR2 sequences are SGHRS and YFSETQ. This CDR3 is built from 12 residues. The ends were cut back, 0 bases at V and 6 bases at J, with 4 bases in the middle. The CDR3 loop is CASSLESNEQFF. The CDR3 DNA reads TGCGCCAGCAGCTTGGAGAGCAATGAGCAGTTCTTC.

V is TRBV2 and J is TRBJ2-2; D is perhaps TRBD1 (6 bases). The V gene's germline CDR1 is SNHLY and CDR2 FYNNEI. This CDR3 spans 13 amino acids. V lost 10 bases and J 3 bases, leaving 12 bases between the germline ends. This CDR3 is CAIRGFDTGELFF. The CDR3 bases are TGTGCCATCAGGGGCTTCGACACCGGGGAGCTGTTTTTT.

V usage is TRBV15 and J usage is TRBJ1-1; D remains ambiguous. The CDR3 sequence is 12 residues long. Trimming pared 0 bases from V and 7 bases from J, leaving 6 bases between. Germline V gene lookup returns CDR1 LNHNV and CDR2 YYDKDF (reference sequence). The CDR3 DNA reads TGTGCCACCAGCAGAGATACCGGTGAAGCTTTCTTT. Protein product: CATSRDTGEAFF.

This chain's CDR3 is CASSLGGRHSGNTIYF. CDR3 bases: TGTGCCAGCAGCTTAGGGGGGAGGCACTCTGGAAACACCATATATTTT. The rearrangement joins TRBV7-6 to TRBJ1-3; TRBD1 is a possible D gene (5 bases). The CDR3 sequence is 16 residues long. Trimming took 1 base from V and 0 from J, leaving 10 bases between them. CDR1 and CDR2 (germline): SGHVS, FNYEAQ.

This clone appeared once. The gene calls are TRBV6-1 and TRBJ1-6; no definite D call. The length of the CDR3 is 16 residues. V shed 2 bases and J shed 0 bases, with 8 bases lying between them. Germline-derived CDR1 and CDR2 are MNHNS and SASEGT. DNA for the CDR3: TGTGCCAGCAGTGAATTGACAAGCTCCTATAATTCACCCCTCCACTTT. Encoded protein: CASSELTSSYNSPLHF.

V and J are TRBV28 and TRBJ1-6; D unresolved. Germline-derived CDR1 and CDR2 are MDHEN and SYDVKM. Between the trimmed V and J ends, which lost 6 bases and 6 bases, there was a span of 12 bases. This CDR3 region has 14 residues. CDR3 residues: CASSRAYSNSPLHF. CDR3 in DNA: TGTGCCAGCAGCCGCGCTTATTCTAATTCACCCCTCCACTTT.

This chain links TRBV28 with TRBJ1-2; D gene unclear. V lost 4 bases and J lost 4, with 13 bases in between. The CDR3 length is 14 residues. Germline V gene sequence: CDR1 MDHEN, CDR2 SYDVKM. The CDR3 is CASSSRQNTYGYTF. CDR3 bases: TGTGCCAGCAGTTCCAGGCAAAACACCTATGGCTACACCTTC.

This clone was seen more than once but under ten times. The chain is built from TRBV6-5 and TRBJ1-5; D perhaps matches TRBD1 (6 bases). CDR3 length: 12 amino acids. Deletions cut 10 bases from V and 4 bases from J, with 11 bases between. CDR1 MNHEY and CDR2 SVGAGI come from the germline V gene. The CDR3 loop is CATRTGNQPQHF. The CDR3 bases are TGTGCCACCCGCACAGGGAATCAGCCCCAGCATTTT.

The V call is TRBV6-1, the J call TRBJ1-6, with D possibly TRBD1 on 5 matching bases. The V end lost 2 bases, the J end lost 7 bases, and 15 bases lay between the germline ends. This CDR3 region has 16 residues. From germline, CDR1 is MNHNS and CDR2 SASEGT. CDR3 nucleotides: TGTGCCAGCAGTGAATACGGGGGACCGACGAATTCACCCCTCCACTTT. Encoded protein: CASSEYGGPTNSPLHF.

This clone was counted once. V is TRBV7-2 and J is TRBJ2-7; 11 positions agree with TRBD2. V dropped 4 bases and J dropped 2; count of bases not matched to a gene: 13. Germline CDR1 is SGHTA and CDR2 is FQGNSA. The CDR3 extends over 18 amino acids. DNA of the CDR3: TGTGCCAGCAGCTCGCGGGGACTAGCGGATTACCGACCCTACGAGCAGTACTTC. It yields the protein CASSSRGLADYRPYEQYF.

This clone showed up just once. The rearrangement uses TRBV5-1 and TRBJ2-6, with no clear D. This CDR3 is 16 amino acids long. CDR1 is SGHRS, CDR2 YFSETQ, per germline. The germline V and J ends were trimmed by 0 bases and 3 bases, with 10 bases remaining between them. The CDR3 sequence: CASSLEVRSGANVLTF. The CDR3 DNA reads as TGCGCCAGCAGCTTGGAGGTTCGGAGTGGGGCCAACGTCCTGACTTTC.